A selection of T cell receptor beta chains follows, all from one sample in a study of cytomegalovirus exposure and HLA in healthy donors. Repertoires were generated with immunoSEQ multiplex PCR, while TCRdb's copy carries only in-frame clones and drops some. Among fewer than 200,000 clones listed, roughly 80% were seen once. Input material: PBMCs. The receptors shown here come from a man between 18 and 35 years old in good health and CMV-seronegative. The CDR3 runs from the conserved cysteine through the conserved F or W. Size is omitted from some rows. Given values are once, few, many or a class for expanded clones.

>TRBV5-6|few|TRBJ1-1
CASSPGQGGRNTEAFF
>TRBV6-5|once|TRBJ1-2
CASRFGIAHYGYTF
>TRBV11-2|-|TRBJ2-7
CASSLRAPGQGANEQYF
>TRBV7-8|-|TRBJ2-5
CASSLVQGVQETQYF
>TRBV6-1|few|TRBJ1-3
CASSEGRGFGNTIYF
>TRBV28|-|TRBJ1-2
CAAEEGNYGYTF
>TRBV29-1|-|TRBJ2-1
CSVELETSARNEQFF
>TRBV6-5|few|TRBJ2-7
CASSNPTRSGEQYF
>TRBV11-2|once|TRBJ2-2
CASSALAVLYTGELFF
>TRBV19|-|TRBJ2-7
CASSRGDRGSSYEQYF
>TRBV27|-|TRBJ2-6
CASSLSGRPGSGANVLTF
>TRBV6-5|-|TRBJ2-5
CASSYESTGSVETQYF
>TRBV5-3|-|TRBJ1-2
CARIRDRVKEYGYTF
>TRBV28|-|TRBJ2-3
CASSGGAAPGDTQYF